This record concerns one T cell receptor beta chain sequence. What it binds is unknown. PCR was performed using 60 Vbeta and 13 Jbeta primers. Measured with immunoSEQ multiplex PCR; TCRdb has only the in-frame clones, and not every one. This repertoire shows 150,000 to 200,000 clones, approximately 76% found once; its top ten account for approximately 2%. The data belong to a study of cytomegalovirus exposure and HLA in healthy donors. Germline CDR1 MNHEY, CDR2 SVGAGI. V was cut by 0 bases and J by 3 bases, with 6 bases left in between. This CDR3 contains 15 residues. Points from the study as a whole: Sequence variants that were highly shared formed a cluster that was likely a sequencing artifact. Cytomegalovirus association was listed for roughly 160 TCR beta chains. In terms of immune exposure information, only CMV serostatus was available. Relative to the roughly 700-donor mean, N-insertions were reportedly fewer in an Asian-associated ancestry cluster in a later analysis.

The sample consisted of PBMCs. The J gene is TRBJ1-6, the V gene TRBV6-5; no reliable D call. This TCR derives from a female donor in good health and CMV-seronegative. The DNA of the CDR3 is TGTGCCAGCAGTTACTCGGTGCGCTATAATTCACCCCTCCACTTT. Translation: CASSYSVRYNSPLHF.